Included here is one T cell receptor (beta chain) sequence, with context. Trimming took 3 bases from V and 2 from J; bases not matched to a gene: 0. CDR1 and CDR2 (germline): MGHRA, YSYEKL. The CDR3 is made up of 13 amino acids. This record belongs to a study of technical replicates of blood from a few donors. Using immunoSEQ multiplex PCR, the repertoire was profiled, and TCRdb retains in-frame clones only, with some absent. The sample yields approximately 75,000 clones, 95% to 97% seen once. This sequence was found in a human donor in good health. The J gene is TRBJ2-7, the V gene TRBV4-1, with 8 bases identical to TRBD2. Sequenced: T cells isolated from PBMCs. CDR3 coding DNA: TGCGCCAGCAGCCAGGGACTAGCCTACGAGCAGTACTTC. This codes for CASSQGLAYEQYF.